This T cell receptor beta chain was identified in a study of CD8+ T cells in alopecia areata. Study outcomes and limitations: Clonality exceeded that of normal scalp in lesional scalp, most notably in alopecia totalis/universalis.

This CDR3 has 14 residues. The germline gives CDR1 SGHDT, CDR2 YYEEEE. The V gene end was trimmed by 7 bases and the J gene end by 6 bases; junction bases not matched to a gene: 9. Concerning this clone: Antigen unknown.

As the sequencing template, cDNA was produced by extracting RNA and reverse transcribing it. The repertoire was sequenced with immunoSEQ multiplex PCR; TCRdb's copy has only in-frame clones and lacks some. The sample holds some 150,000 clones, roughly 53% seen once. The chain couples TRBV5-6 to TRBJ1-1; the match to TRBD1 covers 10 bases. Sequencing was performed on CD4+ T cells sorted from blood, taken at week 0. The TCR comes from a human donor with alopecia areata. CDR3 DNA sequence: TGTGCCAGCGGTCGGCCGGGACAGGGGTCTGAAGCTTTCTTT. Amino acids: CASGRPGQGSEAFF.